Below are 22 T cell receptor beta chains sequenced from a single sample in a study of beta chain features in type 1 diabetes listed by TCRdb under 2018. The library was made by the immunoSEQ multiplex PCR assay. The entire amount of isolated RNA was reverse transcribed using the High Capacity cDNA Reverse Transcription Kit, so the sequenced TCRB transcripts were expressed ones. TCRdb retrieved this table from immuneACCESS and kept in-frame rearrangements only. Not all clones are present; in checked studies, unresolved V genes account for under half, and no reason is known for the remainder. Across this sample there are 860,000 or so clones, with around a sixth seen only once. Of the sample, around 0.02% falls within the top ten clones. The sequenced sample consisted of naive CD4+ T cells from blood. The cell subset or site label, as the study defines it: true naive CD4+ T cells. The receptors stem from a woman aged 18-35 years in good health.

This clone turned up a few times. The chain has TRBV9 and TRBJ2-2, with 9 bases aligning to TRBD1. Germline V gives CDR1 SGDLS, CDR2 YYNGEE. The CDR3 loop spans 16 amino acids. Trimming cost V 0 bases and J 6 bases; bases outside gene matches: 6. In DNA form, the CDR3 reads TGTGCCAGCAGCGTAGGGGACAGGGTATCTTCCGGGGAGCTGTTTTTT. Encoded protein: CASSVGDRVSSGELFF.

CDR3 DNA: TGTGCCAGCCAATTCGACCTGGGGGAGACCCAGTACTTC. Translating it yields CASQFDLGETQYF. The J gene is TRBJ2-5, the V gene TRBV6-5; D remains ambiguous. CDR3 length equals 13 residues. Trimming pared 8 bases from V and 5 bases from J, leaving 15 bases between. The germline gives CDR1 MNHEY, CDR2 SVGAGI.

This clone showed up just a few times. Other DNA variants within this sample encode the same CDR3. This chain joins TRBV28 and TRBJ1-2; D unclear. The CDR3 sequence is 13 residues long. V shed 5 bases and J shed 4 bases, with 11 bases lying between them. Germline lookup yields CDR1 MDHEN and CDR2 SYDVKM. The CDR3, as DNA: TGTGCCAGCAGTCCCAGATCCCTCTATGGCTACACCTTC. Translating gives CASSPRSLYGYTF.

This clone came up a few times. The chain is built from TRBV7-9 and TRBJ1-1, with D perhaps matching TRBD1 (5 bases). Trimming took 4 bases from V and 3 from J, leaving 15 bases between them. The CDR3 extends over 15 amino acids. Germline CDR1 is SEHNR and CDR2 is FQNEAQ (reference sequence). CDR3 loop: CASSSTGPRDTEAFF. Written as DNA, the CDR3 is TGTGCCAGCAGCTCTACAGGACCGAGGGACACTGAAGCTTTCTTT.

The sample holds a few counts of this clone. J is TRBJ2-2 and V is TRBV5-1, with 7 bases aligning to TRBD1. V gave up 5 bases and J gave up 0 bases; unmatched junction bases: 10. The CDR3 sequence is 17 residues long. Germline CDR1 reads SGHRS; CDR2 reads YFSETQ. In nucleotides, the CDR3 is TGCGCCAGCAGAAAACCGGGACAGTTCGCGAACACCGGGGAGCTGTTTTTT. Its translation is CASRKPGQFANTGELFF.

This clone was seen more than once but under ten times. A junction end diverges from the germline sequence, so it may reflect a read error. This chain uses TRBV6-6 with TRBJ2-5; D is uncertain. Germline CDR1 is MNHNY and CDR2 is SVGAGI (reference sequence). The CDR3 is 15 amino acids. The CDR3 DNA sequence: TGTGCCATCAGTGAGACCGGGCCTCTCGGAGAGACCCAGTACTTC. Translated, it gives CAISETGPLGETQYF.

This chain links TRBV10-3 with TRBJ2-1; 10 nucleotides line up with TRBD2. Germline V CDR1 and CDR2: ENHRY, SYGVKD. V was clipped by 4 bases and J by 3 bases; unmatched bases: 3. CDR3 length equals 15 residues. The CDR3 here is CAISGTSGNYNEQFF. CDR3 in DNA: TGTGCCATCAGTGGGACTAGCGGAAACTACAATGAGCAGTTCTTC.

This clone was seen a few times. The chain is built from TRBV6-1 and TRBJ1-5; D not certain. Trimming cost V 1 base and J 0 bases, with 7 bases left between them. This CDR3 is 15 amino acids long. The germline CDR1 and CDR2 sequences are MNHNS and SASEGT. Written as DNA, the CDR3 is TGTGCCAGCAGTGAAGTAGGGTATAGCAATCAGCCCCAGCATTTT. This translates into CASSEVGYSNQPQHF.

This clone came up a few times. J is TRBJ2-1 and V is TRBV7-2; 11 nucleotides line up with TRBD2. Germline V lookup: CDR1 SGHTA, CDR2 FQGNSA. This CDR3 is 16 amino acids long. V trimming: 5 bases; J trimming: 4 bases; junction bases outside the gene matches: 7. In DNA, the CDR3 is TGTGCCAGCAGCCCTCAAACTAGCGGGAGTTACAATGAGCAGTTCTTC. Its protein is CASSPQTSGSYNEQFF. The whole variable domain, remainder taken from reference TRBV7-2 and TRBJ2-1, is GAGVSQSPSNKVTEKGKDVELRCDPISGHTALYWYRQSLGQGLEFLIYFQGNSAPDKSGLPSDRFSAERTGGSVSTLTIQRTQQEDSAVYLCASSPQTSGSYNEQFFGPGTRLTVL.

CDR3 nucleotides: TGTGCCAGTCAAGGGGCCCAAATCTCCTACAATGAGCAGTTCTTC. It codes for CASQGAQISYNEQFF. V usage is TRBV6-1 and J usage is TRBJ2-1; the D gene is possibly TRBD1 (5 bases). This CDR3 has 15 residues. With 9 bases removed from V and 0 bases from J, the gap between germline ends came to 15 bases. CDR1 is MNHNS, CDR2 SASEGT, per germline.

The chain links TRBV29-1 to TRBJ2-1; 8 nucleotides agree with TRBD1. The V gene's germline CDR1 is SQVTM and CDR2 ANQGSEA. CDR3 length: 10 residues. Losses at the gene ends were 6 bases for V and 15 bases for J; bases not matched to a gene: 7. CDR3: CSVGAGGMFF. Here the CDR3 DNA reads TGCAGCGTGGGGGCAGGGGGCATGTTCTTC.

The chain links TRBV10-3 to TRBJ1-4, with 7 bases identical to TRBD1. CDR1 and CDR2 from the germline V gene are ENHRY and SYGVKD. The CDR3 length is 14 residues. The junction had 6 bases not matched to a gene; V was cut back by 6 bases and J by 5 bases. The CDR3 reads CAISAGQVNEKLFF. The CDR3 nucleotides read TGTGCCATCAGCGCTGGACAGGTGAATGAAAAACTGTTTTTT.

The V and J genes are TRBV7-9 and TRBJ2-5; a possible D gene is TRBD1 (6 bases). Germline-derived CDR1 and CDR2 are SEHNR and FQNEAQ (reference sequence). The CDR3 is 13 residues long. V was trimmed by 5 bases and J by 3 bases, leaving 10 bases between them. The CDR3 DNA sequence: TGTGCCAGCAGCACGACAGGAGAAGAGACCCAGTACTTC. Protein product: CASSTTGEETQYF.

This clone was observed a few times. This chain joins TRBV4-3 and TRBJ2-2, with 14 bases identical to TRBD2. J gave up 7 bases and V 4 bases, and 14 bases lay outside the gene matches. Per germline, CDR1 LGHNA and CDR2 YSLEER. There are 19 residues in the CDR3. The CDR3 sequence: CASSPIKTSGRVNGGELFF. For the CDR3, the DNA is TGCGCCAGCAGCCCGATTAAGACTAGCGGGAGGGTTAATGGCGGGGAGCTGTTTTTT.

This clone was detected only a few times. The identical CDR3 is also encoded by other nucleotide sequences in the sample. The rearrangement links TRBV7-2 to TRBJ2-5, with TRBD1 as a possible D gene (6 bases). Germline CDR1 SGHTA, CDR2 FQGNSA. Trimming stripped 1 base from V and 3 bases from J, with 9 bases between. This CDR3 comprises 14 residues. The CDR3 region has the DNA TGTGCCAGCAGCTTAGGGGGGCTGAAAGAGACCCAGTACTTC. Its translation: CASSLGGLKETQYF. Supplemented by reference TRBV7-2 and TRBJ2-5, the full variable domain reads GAGVSQSPSNKVTEKGKDVELRCDPISGHTALYWYRQSLGQGLEFLIYFQGNSAPDKSGLPSDRFSAERTGGSVSTLTIQRTQQEDSAVYLCASSLGGLKETQYFGPGTRLLVL.

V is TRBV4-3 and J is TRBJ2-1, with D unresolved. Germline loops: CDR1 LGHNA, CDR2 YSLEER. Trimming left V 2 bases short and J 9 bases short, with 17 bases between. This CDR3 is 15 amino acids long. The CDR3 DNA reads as TGCGCCAGCAGCCAATCGCGGCTGCGGAGAGGTGAGCAGTTCTTC. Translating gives CASSQSRLRRGEQFF.

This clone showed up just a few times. CDR3: CASSISGSTETQYF. DNA for the CDR3: TGTGCCAGCAGCATTAGCGGGAGTACAGAGACCCAGTACTTC. The V call is TRBV28, the J call TRBJ2-5, with 9 bases matching TRBD2. The germline CDR1 and CDR2 sequences are MDHEN and SYDVKM. J gave up 4 bases and V 6 bases, and 6 bases lay outside the gene matches. CDR3 length equals 14 residues.

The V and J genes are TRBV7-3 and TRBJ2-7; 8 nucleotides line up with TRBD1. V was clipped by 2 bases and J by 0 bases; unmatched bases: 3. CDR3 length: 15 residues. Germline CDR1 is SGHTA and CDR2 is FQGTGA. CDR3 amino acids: CASSLDGTGSYEQYF. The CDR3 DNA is TGTGCCAGCAGCTTAGACGGGACAGGCTCCTACGAGCAGTACTTC.

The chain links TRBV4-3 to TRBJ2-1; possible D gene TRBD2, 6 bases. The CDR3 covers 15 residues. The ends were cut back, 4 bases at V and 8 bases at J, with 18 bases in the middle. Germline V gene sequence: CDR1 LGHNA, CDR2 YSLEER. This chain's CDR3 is CASSLGLIKGHEQFF. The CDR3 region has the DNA TGCGCCAGCAGCCTCGGACTAATTAAGGGCCATGAGCAGTTCTTC.

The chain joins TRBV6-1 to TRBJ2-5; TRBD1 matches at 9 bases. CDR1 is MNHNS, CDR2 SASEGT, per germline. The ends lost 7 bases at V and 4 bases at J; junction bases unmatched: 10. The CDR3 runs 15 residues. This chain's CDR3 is CASTLRTGAGETQYF. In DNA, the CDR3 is TGTGCCAGCACCCTCCGGACAGGGGCGGGAGAGACCCAGTACTTC.

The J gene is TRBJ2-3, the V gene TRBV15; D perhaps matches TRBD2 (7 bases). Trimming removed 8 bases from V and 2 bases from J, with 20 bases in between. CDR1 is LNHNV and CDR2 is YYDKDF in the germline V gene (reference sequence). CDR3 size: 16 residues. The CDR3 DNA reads TGTGCCACCGGAGGGGGGGCGCGACCCTACACAGATACGCAGTATTTT. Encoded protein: CATGGGARPYTDTQYF.

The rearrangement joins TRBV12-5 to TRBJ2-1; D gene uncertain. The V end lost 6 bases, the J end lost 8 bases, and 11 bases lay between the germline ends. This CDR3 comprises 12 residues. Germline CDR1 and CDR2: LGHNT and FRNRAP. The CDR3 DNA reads TGTGCTAGTGGACTGGGTTTGGATGAGCAGTTCTTC. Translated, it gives CASGLGLDEQFF.